The clone carrying this TCR beta chain has more than one count but fewer than ten. The target antigen is unknown. All patients experienced relapse after autologous stem cell transplantation, and brentuximab vedotin exposure was variable. Classifying best responses yielded complete response, partial response or progressive disease. The sample belongs to a study of PD-1 blockade in classical Hodgkin lymphoma. Whole-study findings and limits: Exclusion covered patients beginning nivolumab under 1 year post-ASCT. A reduction in baseline TCR diversity was reportedly seen in newly diagnosed patients relative to healthy donors. Baseline diversity resembling that of newly diagnosed patients was seen in complete responders.

Method: immunoSEQ multiplex PCR; TCRdb's copy keeps in-frame clones and lacks some. This sample has about 90,000 clones, with roughly nine tenths found just once. CDR3 length equals 13 residues. CDR1 and CDR2 (germline): LNHDA, SQIVND (reference sequence). J was trimmed by 9 bases and V by 4 bases; bases with no gene match: 4. V is TRBV19 and J is TRBJ2-1; 9 nucleotides align to TRBD2. The sequencing here drew on peripheral blood mononuclear cells (PBMCs), taken before the second cycle of nivolumab. The receptor was isolated from a human donor with classical Hodgkin lymphoma. The CDR3 region has the DNA TGTGCCAGTAGTAGCGGGGGGGCCCCTGAGCAGTTCTTC. This sequence encodes CASSSGGAPEQFF.